A selection of T cell receptor beta chains follows, all from one sample in a study of shared clonotypes between healthy human individuals. Produced via immunoSEQ multiplex PCR; TCRdb's table is partial and in-frame only. Among 2 million to 2.5 million clones listed, roughly 96% were seen once. Sequences were obtained from naive CD4+ T cells sorted from blood. The source of these receptors is a man aged 18 to 30 in good health. Both conserved end residues are part of each CDR3. The D gene is left open where the match is weak. Only part of the rows carry a size: once, few, many, or a class if the clone is expanded.

TRBJ2-1	-	TRBV19	TRBD1	TGTGCCAGTAGTAGTCAGGGGGCGAACAATGAGCAGTTCTTC	CASSSQGANNEQFF
TRBJ2-7	once	TRBV5-4	-	TGTGCCAGCAGCATAGACAGGACCTCCTACGAGCAGTACTTC	CASSIDRTSYEQYF
TRBJ2-5	-	TRBV5-4	TRBD1	TGTGCCAGCAGCTTAGGGGACAGAAACCAAGAGACCCAGTACTTC	CASSLGDRNQETQYF
TRBJ1-2	-	TRBV5-5	-	TGTGCCAGCAGGGCACAGGCTTCTCTTGATGGCTACACCTTC	CASRAQASLDGYTF
TRBJ2-7	-	TRBV10-3	TRBD2	TGTGCCATCGGGGATATAGCGGGAATAAGCTCCTACGAGCAGTACTTC	CAIGDIAGISSYEQYF
TRBJ2-4	-	TRBV11-2	TRBD2	TGTGCCAGCAGCTTAGACGGGAGGGCCAAAAACATTCAGTACTTC	CASSLDGRAKNIQYF
TRBJ1-2	-	TRBV6-5	-	TGTGCCAGCAGTTACCTGGCAGGGGCCTATGGCTACACCTTC	CASSYLAGAYGYTF
TRBJ2-2	-	TRBV4-3	TRBD2	TGCGCCAGCAGCCAAGTGGGGACCGGGAGGGCCGATTACGGGGAGCTGTTTTTT	CASSQVGTGRADYGELFF
TRBJ1-1	-	TRBV5-1	-	TGCGCCAGCAGCTCCAAGACTGAAGCTTTCTTT	CASSSKTEAFF
TRBJ2-1	-	TRBV11-2	-	TGTGCCAGCAGATCGAAGGGGAATGAGCAGTTCTTC	CASRSKGNEQFF
TRBJ2-1	-	TRBV2	-	TGTGCCAGCACAACGGGGTCCTACAATGAGCAGTTCTTC	CASTTGSYNEQFF
TRBJ1-5	-	TRBV27	-	TGTGCCAGCAGTTTAGTATTGGGGAATCAGCCCCAGCATTTT	CASSLVLGNQPQHF
TRBJ2-5	-	TRBV6-5	-	TGTGCCAGCAGCCCCCGGACAAAAGAGACCCAGTACTTC	CASSPRTKETQYF
TRBJ2-5	-	TRBV5-4	-	TGTGCCAGCAGCTTGGAAGGGGGGATCCAAGAGACCCAGTACTTC	CASSLEGGIQETQYF
TRBJ1-5	-	TRBV6-4	TRBD1	TGTGCCAGTCTGCGGACAGGGAGAATGGTCAATCAGCCCCAGCATTTT	CASLRTGRMVNQPQHF
TRBJ1-6	-	TRBV7-9	TRBD1	TGTGCCAGCAGCTTATGGGACAGAAATTCACCCCTCCACTTT	CASSLWDRNSPLHF
TRBJ2-5	-	TRBV5-1	TRBD2	TGCGCCAGCAGCTTGGAGCGGGGGGAAGAGACCCAGTACTTC	CASSLERGEETQYF
TRBJ2-1	-	TRBV28	-	TGTGCCAGCAGTCGCCATACTAGCACAAATGAGCAGTTCTTC	CASSRHTSTNEQFF
TRBJ2-7	-	TRBV7-2	-	TGTGCCAGCAGCTTACTGACAGAGCAGTACTTC	CASSLLTEQYF
TRBJ2-7	-	TRBV27	-	TGTGCCAGCGTCTCCTACGAGCAGTACTTC	CASVSYEQYF